Presented here are 16 T cell receptor beta chains from one specimen sequenced in a study of cytomegalovirus exposure and HLA in healthy donors. PCR involved 60 Vbeta and 13 Jbeta primers. Produced via immunoSEQ multiplex PCR; TCRdb's table is partial and in-frame only. The table shows 160,000 or so clones, with roughly 79% occurring only once. The sequenced material came from PBMCs. Source of these receptors: a woman between 35 and 50 years old in good health and CMV-seronegative.

The chain employs TRBV7-9 and TRBJ2-5; 13 bases agree with TRBD2. J gave up 4 bases and V 2 bases, and 4 bases lay outside the gene matches. CDR1 SEHNR and CDR2 FQNEAQ come from the germline V gene (reference sequence). The CDR3 is 16 residues long. The CDR3 region is CASSLTRTSGRETQYF. CDR3 bases: TGTGCCAGCAGCTTAACTCGGACTAGCGGGAGAGAGACCCAGTACTTC.

The V gene is TRBV11-2, the J gene TRBJ2-6; D may be TRBD2 (6 bases). Germline V CDR1 and CDR2: SGHAT, FQNNGV. V lost 3 bases and J lost 0, with 9 bases in between. The CDR3 is made up of 16 amino acids. CDR3 in amino acids: CASSLFGGSGANVLTF. CDR3 bases: TGTGCCAGCAGCTTGTTCGGGGGCTCTGGGGCCAACGTCCTGACTTTC.

The rearrangement uses TRBV9 and TRBJ1-2; D not certain. Germline V gene sequence: CDR1 SGDLS, CDR2 YYNGEE. The V end lost 4 bases, the J end lost 7 bases, and 11 bases lay between the germline ends. This CDR3 has 12 residues. This CDR3 is CASSSNRGGYTF. CDR3 in DNA: TGTGCCAGCAGCTCCAATCGGGGTGGCTACACCTTC.

The chain has TRBV30 and TRBJ1-5, with 10 nucleotides matching TRBD1. The CDR3 has 15 residues. Unmatched junction bases numbered 3, after V lost 1 base and J lost 3 bases. CDR1 is GTSNPN and CDR2 is SVGIG in the germline V gene (reference sequence). The CDR3 loop reads CAWSAGQGNNQPQHF. As DNA, the CDR3 is TGTGCCTGGAGTGCGGGACAGGGGAACAATCAGCCCCAGCATTTT.

The V and J genes are TRBV1 and TRBJ1-1; the table assigns TRBD1, which was not confirmed against the DNA. TRBV1 is shown as a pseudogene. This CDR3 region has 20 residues. The CDR3 sequence: CTSSPEKLDRVYLMNTEAFF. The DNA for the CDR3 is TGCACCAGCAGCCCCGAGAAATTGGACAGGGTTTACCTCATGAACACTGAAGCTTTCTTT.

The chain has TRBV7-9 and TRBJ2-1, with D perhaps matching TRBD1 (7 bases). V lost 1 base and J 7 bases, leaving 11 bases between the germline ends. Looked up from germline, CDR1 is SEHNR and CDR2 is FQNEAQ (reference sequence). The CDR3 length is 14 residues. The CDR3 is CASSLGQGGNEQFF. CDR3 in DNA: TGTGCCAGCAGCTTAGGGCAGGGGGGAAATGAGCAGTTCTTC.

This clone was recorded only once. The rearrangement uses TRBV27 and TRBJ1-2; possible D gene TRBD1, 6 bases. The CDR3 length is 15 residues. V dropped 5 bases and J dropped 1 base, with 14 bases sitting between them. Germline V gene data show CDR1 as MNHEY and CDR2 as SMNVEV (reference sequence). CDR3 in amino acids: CASSPQGSVNYGYTF. CDR3 nucleotides: TGTGCCAGCAGTCCCCAGGGGTCAGTTAACTATGGCTACACCTTC.

This clone is a singleton in its sample. J is TRBJ2-1 and V is TRBV9; D is unresolved. Trimming cost V 6 bases and J 9 bases, with 16 bases left between them. Germline V gene lookup returns CDR1 SGDLS and CDR2 YYNGEE. The length of the CDR3 is 13 residues. CDR3 nucleotide sequence: TGTGCCAGCACCGGGTCCCCTACCGGTGAGCAGTTCTTC. Translating gives CASTGSPTGEQFF.

The V and J genes are TRBV28 and TRBJ1-1, with TRBD1 matching over 7 bases. After removal of 10 bases from V and 3 bases from J, the junction contained 8 bases not matched to a gene. CDR1 is MDHEN, CDR2 SYDVKM, per germline. There are 13 residues in the CDR3. The CDR3 DNA reads as TGTGCCATCGAGGGGGCGCAGCACACTGAAGCTTTCTTT. Its translation is CAIEGAQHTEAFF. The complete variable domain, with remaining parts taken from reference TRBV28 and TRBJ1-1, reads DVKVTQSSRYLVKRTGEKVFLECVQDMDHENMFWYRQDPGLGLRLIYFSYDVKMKEKGDIPEGYSVSREKKERFSLILESASTNQTSMYLCAIEGAQHTEAFFGQGTRLTVV.

This clone was seen once. This chain links TRBV28 with TRBJ1-2; a weak D match, TRBD1 (5 bases). The germline gives CDR1 MDHEN, CDR2 SYDVKM. Trimming took 6 bases from V and 3 from J, leaving 17 bases between them. The CDR3 totals 15 residues. The CDR3 loop is CASSSYGGYDYGYTF. The CDR3 DNA reads TGTGCCAGCAGCTCCTACGGGGGGTACGACTATGGCTACACCTTC.

V gene TRBV5-1 combines with J gene TRBJ2-5, with TRBD2 matching 9 bases. J was trimmed by 1 base and V by 3 bases; bases with no gene match: 4. Germline loops: CDR1 SGHRS, CDR2 YFSETQ. The CDR3 spans 15 residues. CDR3 nucleotide sequence: TGCGCCAGCAGCTCGACTAGCGGCACCCAAGAGACCCAGTACTTC. Encoded protein: CASSSTSGTQETQYF. The variable domain in full, with the rest retrieved from reference TRBV5-1 and TRBJ2-5, is KAGVTQTPRYLIKTRGQQVTLSCSPISGHRSVSWYQQTPGQGLQFLFEYFSETQRNKGNFPGRFSGRQFSNSRSEMNVSTLELGDSALYLCASSSTSGTQETQYFGPGTRLLVL.

The chain has TRBV21-1 and TRBJ2-5; TRBD1 reflects the table's D call only, with no check against the DNA. TRBV21-1 is reported as a pseudogene. The CDR3 extends over 14 amino acids. The CDR3 here is CASNGGTGEETQYF. CDR3 nucleotide sequence: TGTGCCAGCAACGGGGGGACAGGGGAAGAGACCCAGTACTTC.

This clone was counted once. The rearrangement joins TRBV30 to TRBJ2-7; 14 nucleotides agree with TRBD2. Germline CDR1 GTSNPN, CDR2 SVGIG (reference sequence). V lost 4 bases, J lost 5 bases, and 16 bases stayed unmatched. The CDR3 is made up of 18 amino acids. Here the CDR3 reads CAWKRVGTSGSKRDEQYF. CDR3 DNA: TGTGCCTGGAAAAGGGTTGGGACTAGCGGGAGTAAAAGGGACGAGCAGTACTTC. The whole variable domain, filled in from reference TRBV30 and TRBJ2-7, reads SQTIHQWPATLVQPVGSPLSLECTVEGTSNPNLYWYRQAAGRGLQLLFYSVGIGQISSEVPQNLSASRPQDRQFILSSKKLLLSDSGFYLCAWKRVGTSGSKRDEQYFGPGTRLTVT.

This chain links TRBV6-1 with TRBJ1-2; TRBD1 aligns across 8 bases. This CDR3 has 15 residues. Per the germline V gene, CDR1 is MNHNS and CDR2 is SASEGT. V gave up 2 bases and J gave up 2 bases; unmatched junction bases: 4. CDR3 sequence: CASSEFRTGNYGYTF. The CDR3 DNA reads TGTGCCAGCAGTGAATTCCGGACAGGGAACTATGGCTACACCTTC.

The CDR3 nucleotides are TGTGCCAGTCAAGTCGACAGGGGATGGACTGAAGCTTTCTTT. Encoded protein: CASQVDRGWTEAFF. V usage is TRBV19 and J usage is TRBJ1-1, with 8 bases identical to TRBD1. Germline CDR1 is LNHDA and CDR2 is SQIVND (reference sequence). The CDR3 extends over 14 amino acids. Germline trimming cut 8 bases from V and 5 bases from J; bases unmatched to any gene: 10.

J is TRBJ2-7 and V is TRBV4-2; no reliable D call. The CDR3 has 13 amino acids. V was shortened by 0 bases and J by 6 bases, with 9 bases between the two germline ends. Germline V gives CDR1 LGHNA, CDR2 YNFKEQ. The CDR3 protein is CASSQDKRPEQYF. For the CDR3, the DNA is TGTGCCAGCAGCCAAGATAAGCGCCCCGAGCAGTACTTC.